The clone carrying this TCR beta chain was recorded only once. Its antigen is as yet unknown. The data belong to a study of memory CD4+ T cells and cytomegalovirus serostatus. For the study at large: Of the healthy Belgian adults, roughly ten were CMV seropositive and fewer than 30 seronegative. Study results and caveats: Repertoires predicted CMV serostatus with median bootstrapped AUC of around 0.95. Suggested: most of the CMV-linked TCR signature lies in CD4+ memory cells.

Per germline, CDR1 ENHRY and CDR2 SYGVKD. Germline trimming cut 4 bases from V and 4 bases from J; bases unmatched to any gene: 5. CDR3 length equals 14 residues. TCRdb's table, derived via immunoSEQ multiplex PCR, lists solely in-frame clones and lacks some. The sample has under 100,000 clones, more than 70% seen once. The sort gate was single viable CD3+CD4+CD8-CD45RO+ cells for memory CD4+ T cells. CMV serostatus came from serum IgG against pp150, pp28, p38, p52. The chain carries TRBV10-3 and TRBJ2-7; 9 bases line up with TRBD1. The material sequenced was memory CD4+ T cells from blood. This TCR was recovered from an adult in good health and CMV-seronegative. CDR3 amino acids: CAISAGTGRYEQYF. The CDR3 bases are TGTGCCATCAGTGCCGGGACAGGGCGGTACGAGCAGTACTTC.